These T cell receptor beta chains were read from a single sample in a study of a mutant IDH1 vaccine in newly diagnosed glioma. TCRdb keeps only in-frame clones here, not all; method: immunoSEQ multiplex PCR. The sample has some 63,000 clones, around 74% seen once. For these receptors, no antigen is known. The starting material was PBMCs, obtained from a glioma patient whose treatment included an IDH1 peptide vaccine. The receptors were sampled from a man aged 50 to 59 with glioma. Each CDR3 is given with its conserved first and last residue. The order of the fields is V gene, D gene, CDR3 length, J gene, clone size, CDR3 protein, CDR3 DNA. The D gene is left open where the match is weak. A clone size is listed for some rows: how often the clone was seen (once, few, many), or a class if it is expanded.

TRBV5-1	TRBD1	14	TRBJ2-3	NA	CASDSGQGGDTQYF	TGCGCCAGCGACTCGGGACAGGGGGGAGATACGCAGTATTTT
TRBV10-3	NA	15	TRBJ2-2	NA	CATRPGVAGTGELFF	TGTGCCACCCGACCCGGAGTGGCGGGCACCGGGGAGCTGTTTTTT
TRBV4-2	TRBD1	15	TRBJ1-1	NA	CASSQDGQGDTEAFF	TGTGCCAGCAGCCAAGATGGGCAGGGGGACACTGAAGCTTTCTTT
TRBV10-3	NA	12	TRBJ2-1	NA	CAISENYNEQFF	TGTGCCATCAGTGAGAATTACAATGAGCAGTTCTTC
TRBV11-3	NA	16	TRBJ2-7	NA	CASRWQQQEDPYEQYF	TGTGCCAGCAGGTGGCAACAGCAAGAGGACCCCTACGAGCAGTACTTC
TRBV18	NA	13	TRBJ1-6	NA	CASSPGGGSPLHF	TGTGCCAGCTCACCAGGGGGAGGCTCACCCCTCCACTTT
TRBV7-9	NA	19	TRBJ2-6	NA	CASSLGFGRQRAGANVLTF	TGTGCCAGCAGCTTAGGGTTCGGCAGACAAAGGGCTGGGGCCAACGTCCTGACTTTC
TRBV27	TRBD1	14	TRBJ1-5	NA	CASSPGTGIQPQHF	TGTGCCAGCAGCCCCGGGACAGGGATTCAGCCCCAGCATTTT
TRBV7-8	NA	14	TRBJ2-7	once	CASSLDFRSGEQYF	TGTGCCAGCAGCTTAGATTTCCGCTCGGGCGAGCAGTACTTC
TRBV6-5	TRBD1	13	TRBJ1-1	NA	CASRTGGNTEAFF	TGTGCCAGCAGGACAGGGGGCAACACTGAAGCTTTCTTT
TRBV25-1	TRBD2	17	TRBJ2-3	NA	CALGGRGAQSHTDTQYF	TGTGCCCTTGGGGGGCGGGGGGCCCAATCCCACACAGATACGCAGTATTTT
TRBV28	NA	12	TRBJ2-5	NA	CASSRQEETQYF	TGTGCCAGCAGTCGACAGGAAGAGACCCAGTACTTC
TRBV5-1	TRBD1	15	TRBJ2-1	NA	CASSPTGTGGGEQFF	TGCGCCAGCAGCCCCACCGGAACAGGGGGAGGTGAGCAGTTCTTC
TRBV9	NA	16	TRBJ1-5	NA	CASRGAIDGGNQPQHF	TGTGCCAGCAGGGGAGCCATAGACGGAGGCAATCAGCCCCAGCATTTT
TRBV11-1	NA	15	TRBJ1-3	once	CASSLSGQTGNTIYF	TGTGCCAGCAGCTTATCCGGGCAGACGGGAAACACCATATATTTT
TRBV25-1	TRBD1	17	TRBJ1-6	NA	CASSESGTPGGNSPLHF	TGTGCCAGCAGTGAATCAGGCACTCCAGGGGGAAATTCACCCCTCCACTTT
TRBV5-6	NA	16	TRBJ2-7	NA	CASSSGTPSRPYQQYF	TGTGCCAGCAGCTCCGGAACCCCTTCCAGGCCCTACCAGCAGTACTTC
TRBV7-2	NA	14	TRBJ1-2	NA	CASSLLSAGYGYTF	TGTGCCAGCAGCTTATTGTCGGCCGGCTATGGCTACACCTTC
TRBV5-1	NA	13	TRBJ1-2	NA	CASSLEGGGGYTF	TGCGCCAGCAGCTTAGAAGGGGGTGGTGGCTACACCTTC
TRBV5-6	NA	15	TRBJ1-2	NA	CASSLLTKSNYGYTF	TGTGCCAGCAGCTTGCTCACAAAGTCTAACTATGGCTACACCTTC
TRBV7-9	NA	13	TRBJ1-1	once	CASSFGADSGAFF	TGTGCCAGCAGCTTCGGGGCGGACAGCGGGGCTTTCTTT
TRBV13	NA	16	TRBJ2-2	NA	CASSSHEQGPTGELFF	TGTGCCAGCAGCTCCCATGAGCAGGGTCCCACCGGGGAGCTGTTTTTT
TRBV5-4	NA	16	TRBJ1-4	NA	CASSPGTPATNEKLFF	TGTGCCAGCAGCCCCGGGACACCTGCAACTAATGAAAAACTGTTTTTT
TRBV6-5	TRBD1	15	TRBJ2-7	NA	CASSFEGQGAYEQYF	TGTGCCAGCAGTTTCGAGGGCCAGGGGGCCTACGAGCAGTACTTC
TRBV28	NA	14	TRBJ2-3	NA	CASGGLLNADTQYF	TGTGCCAGCGGCGGTCTGTTGAACGCAGATACGCAGTATTTT
TRBV5-1	TRBD1	14	TRBJ1-2	few	CASSLGGQGSGYTF	TGCGCCAGCAGCTTGGGCGGACAGGGTTCAGGCTACACCTTC
TRBV5-1	NA	14	TRBJ2-4	NA	CASSLAEMRDIQYF	TGCGCCAGCAGCTTGGCCGAAATGAGGGACATTCAGTACTTC
TRBV4-1	NA	17	TRBJ1-2	once	CASSQLLGAQVGYGYTF	TGCGCCAGCAGCCAGTTATTGGGGGCTCAAGTGGGCTATGGCTACACCTTC
TRBV19	TRBD1	15	TRBJ2-2	NA	CASSPTGGNTGELFF	TGTGCCAGTAGTCCCACAGGGGGCAACACCGGGGAGCTGTTTTTT
TRBV5-6	NA	14	TRBJ1-1	NA	CASSFLVSATEAFF	TGTGCCAGCAGCTTTCTTGTATCGGCGACTGAAGCTTTCTTT
TRBV6-5	TRBD2	15	TRBJ2-1	once	CASSYEGLAGNEQFF	TGTGCCAGCAGTTACGAAGGACTAGCGGGCAATGAGCAGTTCTTC
TRBV30	NA	15	TRBJ2-6	NA	CAWSISLGGANVLTF	TGTGCCTGGAGTATTAGTTTGGGGGGGGCCAACGTCCTGACTTTC
TRBV19	NA	13	TRBJ1-1	NA	CASSIVEGAEAFF	TGTGCCAGTAGTATAGTGGAGGGGGCTGAAGCTTTCTTT
TRBV18	NA	14	TRBJ2-5	NA	CASSPSGAEETQYF	TGTGCCAGCTCACCTTCAGGGGCGGAAGAGACCCAGTACTTC
TRBV6-5	NA	14	TRBJ2-7	NA	CASSVEPFSYEQYF	TGTGCCAGCAGTGTAGAGCCCTTCTCCTACGAGCAGTACTTC
TRBV2	NA	12	TRBJ2-7	NA	CASETRNYEQYF	TGTGCCAGCGAAACACGGAACTACGAGCAGTACTTC
TRBV18	NA	14	TRBJ1-6	NA	CASSPRDGDSPLHF	TGTGCCAGCTCACCCCGGGACGGGGATTCACCCCTCCACTTT
TRBV19	NA	12	TRBJ1-5	NA	CASSPGGQPQHF	TGTGCCAGTAGTCCGGGGGGTCAGCCCCAGCATTTT
TRBV5-5	TRBD2	14	TRBJ2-2	once	CASSISGSTGELFF	TGTGCCAGCAGCATTAGCGGGAGCACCGGGGAGCTGTTTTTT
TRBV29-1	TRBD1	14	TRBJ1-4	NA	CSVPPINDRAELFF	TGCAGCGTTCCACCAATTAACGACAGGGCCGAACTGTTTTTT
TRBV5-1	NA	13	TRBJ2-5	NA	CASSFRVGETQYF	TGCGCCAGCAGCTTCAGGGTTGGGGAGACCCAGTACTTC
TRBV18	TRBD1	15	TRBJ2-5	NA	CASSPRDREQETQYF	TGTGCCAGCTCACCGCGTGACAGGGAGCAAGAGACCCAGTACTTC
TRBV19	NA	13	TRBJ2-5	NA	CASSVGAQETQYF	TGTGCCAGTAGTGTGGGTGCCCAAGAGACCCAGTACTTC
TRBV5-1	NA	13	TRBJ2-1	NA	CASSLASYNEQFF	TGCGCCAGCAGCTTAGCGTCCTACAATGAGCAGTTCTTC
TRBV15	TRBD1	15	TRBJ1-5	NA	CATSSHRDRDQPQHF	TGTGCCACCAGCAGCCATCGGGACAGGGATCAGCCCCAGCATTTT
TRBV18	NA	12	TRBJ1-1	NA	CASSPGSTEAFF	TGTGCCAGCTCACCAGGGAGCACTGAAGCTTTCTTT